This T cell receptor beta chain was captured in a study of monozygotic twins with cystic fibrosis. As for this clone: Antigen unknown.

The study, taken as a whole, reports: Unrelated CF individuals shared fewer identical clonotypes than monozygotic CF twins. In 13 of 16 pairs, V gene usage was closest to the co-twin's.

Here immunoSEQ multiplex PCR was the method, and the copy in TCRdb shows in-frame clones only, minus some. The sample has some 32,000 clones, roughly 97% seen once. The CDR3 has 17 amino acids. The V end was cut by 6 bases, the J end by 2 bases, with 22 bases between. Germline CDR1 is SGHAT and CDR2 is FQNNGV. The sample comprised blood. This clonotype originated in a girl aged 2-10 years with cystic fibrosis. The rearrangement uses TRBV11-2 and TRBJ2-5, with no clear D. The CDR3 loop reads CASSPRGVSQAQETQYF. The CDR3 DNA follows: TGTGCCAGCAGTCCGCGTGGGGTGAGTCAGGCGCAAGAGACCCAGTACTTC.